This T cell receptor beta chain was identified during a study of T cell responses to AZD1222 COVID-19 vaccine. Using immunoSEQ multiplex PCR, the repertoire was profiled, and TCRdb retains in-frame clones only, with some absent. The repertoire includes about 55,000 clones, roughly 83% of them detected once, and 25% to 30% sits in the top ten. CDR1 and CDR2 from the germline V gene are GTSNPN and SVGIG (reference sequence). Losses at the gene ends were 5 bases for V and 7 bases for J; bases not matched to a gene: 10. There are 13 residues in the CDR3. A few counts support this clone. The genes are TRBV30 and TRBJ1-2; 7 bases match TRBD1. The TCR originated in an adult in good health. This sample comprised peripheral blood, obtained on day 0 of AZD1222 vaccination. The DNA of the CDR3 is TGTGCCTGGGCCCGGGACAGACCTGCTGGCTACACCTTC. This sequence encodes CAWARDRPAGYTF.